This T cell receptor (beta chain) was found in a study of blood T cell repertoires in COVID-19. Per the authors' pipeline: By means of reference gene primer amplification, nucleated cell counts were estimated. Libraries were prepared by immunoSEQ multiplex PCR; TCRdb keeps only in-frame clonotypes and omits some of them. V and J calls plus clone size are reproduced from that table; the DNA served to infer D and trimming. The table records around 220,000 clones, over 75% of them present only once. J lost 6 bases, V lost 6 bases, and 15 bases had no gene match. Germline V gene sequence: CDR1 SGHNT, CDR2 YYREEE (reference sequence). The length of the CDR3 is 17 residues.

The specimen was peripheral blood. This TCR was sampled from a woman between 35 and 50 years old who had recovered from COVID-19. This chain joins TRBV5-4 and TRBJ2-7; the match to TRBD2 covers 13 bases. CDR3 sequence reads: CASTFRLGLAGEIEQYF. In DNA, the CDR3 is TGTGCCAGCACCTTTCGCTTAGGACTAGCGGGAGAGATCGAGCAGTACTTC.